This T cell receptor beta chain was obtained from a study of response to subunit inactivated influenza vaccine. Comments on this clonotype: Its antigen is as yet unknown.

This CDR3 has 15 amino acids. Trimming stripped 5 bases from V and 7 bases from J, with 20 bases between. From germline, CDR1 is SEHNR and CDR2 FQNEAQ (reference sequence). Points from the study as a whole: Every seasonal influenza vaccination brings in few new T cells, the authors suggested.

Using its own MiXCR run on the RT-PCR reads, TCRdb lists one record per CDR3 protein. The sample consists of about 700,000 distinct CDR3 sequences, around 15% of them appearing once. The sequences come from PBMCs from blood, collected 14 to 15 days before vaccination. The sequence was obtained from a man aged 45-60 years who received an inactivated influenza vaccine. The chain carries TRBV7-9 and TRBJ2-5, with a tentative D call TRBD1 (6 bases). As DNA, the CDR3 is TGTGCCAGCAGCAAGGCAGGGGCCAGCATTGGGACCCAGTACTTC. Translation: CASSKAGASIGTQYF.